This T cell receptor (beta chain) was obtained from a study of CD8 T cells in ankylosing spondylitis. Study observations and caveats: Ankylosing spondylitis blood appeared to carry a characteristic TCR beta motif of roughly eight highly homologous variants.

The CDR3 totals 13 residues. V lost 7 bases and J lost 3, with 13 bases in between. Germline V gene sequence: CDR1 SGDLS, CDR2 YYNGEE. As regards this clonotype: Its antigen is currently unknown.

Quantitative 5'-RACE with molecular barcodes produced the TCR beta libraries. TCRdb processed the 5' RACE reads anew with MiXCR; each CDR3 protein has one entry. The table lists tens of thousands of distinct CDR3 sequences, 27% of them singletons, with about 60% in the top ten. The chain carries TRBV9 and TRBJ1-1; no definite D call. This clonotype originated in a male donor with ankylosing spondylitis or in good health (not recorded which). The sample comprised blood, either unsorted or a sorted T cell fraction (not recorded which). The CDR3 spells CASALTPDTEAFF. The CDR3, as DNA: TGTGCCAGCGCCCTTACCCCCGACACTGAAGCTTTCTTT.